Many counts were recorded for the clone carrying this T cell receptor (beta chain). The antigen is unknown. With 2 bases removed from V and 4 bases from J, the gap between germline ends came to 9 bases. Germline V gene sequence: CDR1 LGHDT, CDR2 YNNKEL (reference sequence). The CDR3 loop spans 15 amino acids. Absent ophthalmopathy progression within 18 months defined stable Graves' hyperthyroidism. The data originate from a study of T cells in Graves' hyperthyroidism and ophthalmopathy. Study conclusions and caveats: Patients with ophthalmopathy were separated from those with stable hyperthyroidism by a 13 V-J model.

RNA transcripts were the template for amplifying TCR beta CDR3 regions. The HTBI primer set drove a first-round RT-PCR of the TCR CDR3. TCRdb analysed the multiplex PCR reads with MiXCR anew, one entry per CDR3 protein. This table holds roughly 380,000 distinct CDR3 sequences, around 15% found once. The gene calls are TRBV3-1 and TRBJ2-6; D may be TRBD1 (5 bases). Sample: blood. The TCR sequence derives from a young woman with Graves' hyperthyroidism. DNA for the CDR3: TGTGCCAGCAGCCAAAGGGGAACAGGGGCCAACGTCCTGACTTTC. Its protein is CASSQRGTGANVLTF.